This T cell receptor beta chain was captured by sequencing in a study of cytomegalovirus exposure and HLA in healthy donors. Details on this clone: What it binds is unknown.

Findings of the study overall: Productive rates of about 87% or about 30% were seen for most TCR beta V segments in an earlier analysis. For presence/absence analyses, sequencing depth was assumed to be roughly uniform across donors.

Primers for the PCR totalled 60 Vbeta and 13 Jbeta. The repertoire was sequenced with immunoSEQ multiplex PCR; TCRdb's copy has only in-frame clones and lacks some. This specimen shows 45,000 to 55,000 clones; the ten leading clones hold roughly 25%. This TCR derives from a man in his forties or fifties in good health and CMV-seropositive. Sequenced material: PBMCs.

The DNA of the CDR3 is TGCGCCAGCAGGCGGGGACCGGGACAGGGGTCCTACGAGCAGTACTTC. It is translated as CASRRGPGQGSYEQYF. The chain recombines TRBV5-1 with TRBJ2-7; 10 bases line up with TRBD1. CDR3 length: 16 residues. CDR1 is SGHRS and CDR2 is YFSETQ in the germline V gene. With 5 bases clipped from V and 1 base from J, the junction kept 9 bases outside the gene matches.